The 16 T cell receptor beta chains reported below all come from one sample, sequenced in a study of blood T cell repertoires in COVID-19. TCRdb's table, derived via immunoSEQ multiplex PCR, lists solely in-frame clones and lacks some. Of 180,000 or so clones in the sample, roughly 89% were seen once. Material: peripheral blood. The receptors here all came from a man aged 18 to 29 with active or convalescent COVID-19.

The rearrangement uses TRBV7-2 and TRBJ2-7; the match to TRBD1 covers 9 bases. Germline V gene lookup returns CDR1 SGHTA and CDR2 FQGNSA. The CDR3 loop spans 14 amino acids. The ends lost 5 bases at V and 2 bases at J; junction bases unmatched: 4. The CDR3 DNA sequence: TGTGCCAGCAGCGGGGGACAGGGTCCCTACGAGCAGTACTTC. Residues: CASSGGQGPYEQYF.

This clone was recorded once. The rearrangement joins TRBV28 to TRBJ2-7, with D perhaps matching TRBD2 (6 bases). The CDR3 spans 12 residues. V was clipped by 7 bases and J by 4 bases, with 11 bases between them. Germline-derived CDR1 and CDR2 are MDHEN and SYDVKM. CDR3 sequence: CASTTRGYEQYV. The CDR3 bases are TGTGCCAGCACGACTCGGGGGTACGAGCAGTACGTC.

The chain recombines TRBV21-1 with TRBJ1-5. TRBV21-1 is labeled a pseudogene. The CDR3 spans 18 residues. In DNA, the CDR3 is TGTGCCAGCAGCAGGCATCTCTCCCCCAGGCGGGGCAATCAGCCCCAGCATTTT. It specifies CASSRHLSPRRGNQPQHF.

The chain couples TRBV30 to TRBJ2-5; TRBD2 matches 10 bases. This CDR3 is built from 12 residues. CDR1 and CDR2 from the germline V gene are GTSNPN and SVGIG (reference sequence). In nucleotides, the CDR3 is TGTGCGGGGGCTAGCGGGGGAGGGACCCAGTACTTC. Translated: CAGASGGGTQYF.

The V and J genes are TRBV6-5 and TRBJ2-2; TRBD2 agrees at 8 bases. The CDR3 length is 14 residues. Germline CDR1 is MNHEY and CDR2 is SVGAGI. The V segment lost 10 bases and the J segment 4 bases; nucleotides outside the gene matches: 8. The CDR3 loop is CANIRSGGTGELFF. In DNA form, the CDR3 reads TGTGCCAATATTAGGAGCGGGGGCACCGGGGAGCTGTTTTTT.

The chain joins TRBV5-1 to TRBJ2-2; 11 bases are a match to TRBD2. CDR3 length: 15 residues. Germline V gene sequence: CDR1 SGHRS, CDR2 YFSETQ. The J segment lost 3 bases and the V segment lost 4 bases, leaving 2 bases of the junction unmatched. The DNA for the CDR3 is TGCGCCAGCAGCAAGACTAGCGGGGACACCGGGGAGCTGTTTTTT. Its translation: CASSKTSGDTGELFF.

The chain has TRBV6-2 or TRBV6-3 and TRBJ1-5, with 9 bases fitting TRBD1. Unmatched junction bases numbered 6, after V lost 5 bases and J lost 7 bases. Germline CDR1 MNHEY, CDR2 SVGEGT. This CDR3 has 14 residues. This CDR3 reads CASSTGQGGQPQHF. The CDR3 nucleotides read TGTGCCAGCAGTACGGGACAGGGTGGGCAGCCCCAGCATTTT.

The chain links TRBV3-1 (or the pseudogene TRBV3-2) to TRBJ2-1, with a tentative D call TRBD1 (6 bases). This CDR3 spans 16 amino acids. CDR1 and CDR2 (germline): LGHDT, YNNKEL (reference sequence). The V end was cut by 1 base, the J end by 3 bases, with 13 bases between. In DNA, the CDR3 is TGTGCCAGCAGCCAAGTTCTTGCAGGGGACTACAATGAGCAGTTCTTC. Protein: CASSQVLAGDYNEQFF.

The chain joins TRBV2 to TRBJ1-2; 8 nucleotides match TRBD1. This CDR3 has 17 amino acids. V lost 2 bases, J lost 2 bases, and 10 bases stayed unmatched. Germline V CDR1 and CDR2: SNHLY, FYNNEI. The CDR3 bases are TGTGCCAGCAGTGAAACCTATGGACAGGGTGGAAACTATGGCTACACCTTC. It yields the protein CASSETYGQGGNYGYTF.

This clone turned up a few times. The chain employs TRBV19 and TRBJ1-1; unclear D gene. V lost 1 base to trimming and J lost 6 bases, with 12 bases between them. This CDR3 is built from 14 residues. Germline CDR1 and CDR2: LNHDA and SQIVND (reference sequence). This CDR3 reads CASSIAQTKAEAFF. In DNA, the CDR3 is TGTGCCAGTAGTATAGCCCAGACAAAGGCTGAAGCTTTCTTT. The entire variable domain, with the rest obtained from reference TRBV19 and TRBJ1-1, is as follows: DGGITQSPKYLFRKEGQNVTLSCEQNLNHDAMYWYRQDPGQGLRLIYYSQIVNDFQKGDIAEGYSVSREKKESFPLTVTSAQKNPTAFYLCASSIAQTKAEAFFGQGTRLTVV.

This clone occurred a few times. The chain combines TRBV6-5 with TRBJ2-5, with D tentatively TRBD1 (6 bases). This CDR3 has 15 residues. V dropped 6 bases and J dropped 5 bases, with 19 bases sitting between them. Germline values: CDR1 MNHEY, CDR2 SVGAGI. The CDR3 region is CASSPGQNGWETQYF. The CDR3 DNA reads as TGTGCCAGCAGCCCGGGACAAAATGGGTGGGAGACCCAGTACTTC.

The chain employs TRBV14 and TRBJ1-1; maybe TRBD1 (5 bases). Germline assignment: CDR1 SGHDN and CDR2 FVKESK. Between the trimmed V and J ends, which lost 4 bases and 11 bases, there was a span of 17 bases. The CDR3 runs to 13 residues. CDR3 DNA sequence: TGTGCCAGCAGCCCCTCGCGGGGCCTGAGCGCTTTCTTT. Translating gives CASSPSRGLSAFF.

The genes are TRBV2 and TRBJ1-5; tentatively, D is TRBD1 (6 bases). This CDR3 region has 16 residues. With 4 bases removed from V and 5 bases from J, the gap between germline ends came to 18 bases. Germline CDR1 is SNHLY and CDR2 is FYNNEI. DNA for the CDR3: TGTGCCAGCAGTGGGCACGGGGGGGGCGCGGATCAGCCCCAGCATTTT. Translating gives CASSGHGGGADQPQHF.

The J gene is TRBJ1-1, the V gene TRBV28, with D tentatively TRBD1 (6 bases). Germline values: CDR1 MDHEN, CDR2 SYDVKM. The CDR3 is 12 amino acids. V shed 7 bases and J shed 7 bases, with 13 bases lying between them. The CDR3 nucleotides read TGTGCCAGCAACACTGGGGGCGTTGAAGCTTTCTTT. Protein sequence: CASNTGGVEAFF.

This clone was observed a few times. The chain employs TRBV15 and TRBJ1-4; D gene uncertain. Trimming pared 8 bases from V and 6 bases from J, leaving 13 bases between. This CDR3 has 13 amino acids. The V gene's germline CDR1 is LNHNV and CDR2 YYDKDF (reference sequence). The CDR3 bases are TGTGCCACCGGTGCCCTGGGCGATGAAAAACTGTTTTTT. Residues: CATGALGDEKLFF.

The CDR3 nucleotides read TGTGCCAGCAGCTTGGACAGGGTATCCTCACCCCTCCACTTT. Residues: CASSLDRVSSPLHF. The V and J genes are TRBV5-4 and TRBJ1-6, with D tentatively TRBD1 (6 bases). The V and J ends lost 0 bases and 10 bases respectively, with 11 bases between them. This CDR3 is 14 amino acids long. Germline CDR1 SGHNT, CDR2 YYREEE (reference sequence).